This T cell receptor (beta chain) was identified during a study of T cells in localized non-small cell lung cancer. V was trimmed by 3 bases and J by 1 base, leaving 10 bases between them. The CDR3 is made up of 15 amino acids. The germline gives CDR1 MNHNS, CDR2 SASEGT. The table came from immunoSEQ multiplex PCR; TCRdb's copy has only in-frame clones and leaves some out. Here the sample spans nearly 25,000 clones, approximately 86% being singletons. Comments on this clone: Its cognate antigen is unknown.

Study-wide results and caveats: Paired adjacent lung recovered a median roughly 56 of the top 100 tumor clones.

The chain is built from TRBV6-1 and TRBJ1-5; D remains unclear. The TCR originated in a male donor aged 60 or over with stage II squamous cell lung carcinoma. Source: peripheral blood, taken before any cancer treatment. The CDR3 is CASSERASSNQPQHF. The CDR3 nucleotides are TGTGCCAGCAGTGAGCGGGCATCGAGCAATCAGCCCCAGCATTTT.